This T cell receptor beta chain was identified during a study of cytomegalovirus exposure and HLA in healthy donors. Regarding the study as a whole: One variant, a missense change in DCLRE1C, was linked in a later analysis to TCR beta V- and J-gene trimming. Confirmation was obtained in vitro that a few CMV-associated chains are specific for CMV antigens.

The CDR3 extends over 14 amino acids. V was clipped by 0 bases and J by 4 bases, with 7 bases between them. Germline V CDR1 and CDR2: SGHTA, FQGNSA. Remarks on this clone: The antigen remains undetermined.

The primer mix had 60 Vbeta and 13 Jbeta primers. This table comes from immunoSEQ multiplex PCR, and its TCRdb copy is limited to in-frame clones, with some not included. The sample lists under 200,000 clones; more than 70% were seen once. Material: PBMCs. The receptor was derived from a woman in her 40s in good health and CMV-seropositive. The chain is built from TRBV7-2 and TRBJ1-5; D remains ambiguous. The CDR3 DNA reads as TGTGCCAGCAGCTTAGCGGTACAGAATCAGCCCCAGCATTTT. This translates into CASSLAVQNQPQHF.